These 21 T cell receptor beta chains share one sample of origin, sequenced in a study of cytomegalovirus exposure and HLA in healthy donors. PCR employed 60 Vbeta and 13 Jbeta primers. Clones were read by immunoSEQ multiplex PCR, and TCRdb kept only the in-frame ones, dropping some. The sample yields 92,000 or so clones, around three fifths seen once. Material for sequencing was PBMCs. The receptors shown here come from a woman aged 45-60 years in good health and CMV-seropositive.

J is TRBJ2-2 and V is TRBV9, with D maybe TRBD1 (6 bases). CDR1 SGDLS and CDR2 YYNGEE come from the germline V gene. The V gene lost 0 bases and the J gene lost 9 bases, with 15 bases spanning the gap. The CDR3 extends over 15 amino acids. The CDR3 DNA follows: TGTGCCAGCAGCGTAGCTACGGGACAAGCCCGGGAGCTGTTTTTT. Its protein product is CASSVATGQARELFF. Filled out from reference TRBV9 and TRBJ2-2, the complete variable domain reads DSGVTQTPKHLITATGQRVTLRCSPRSGDLSVYWYQQSLDQGLQFLIQYYNGEERAKGNILERFSAQQFPDLHSELNLSSLELGDSALYFCASSVATGQARELFFGEGSRLTVL.

This clone was seen once. J is TRBJ1-2 and V is TRBV2, with TRBD1 matching 7 bases. J lost 6 bases, V lost 2 bases, and 3 bases had no gene match. This CDR3 region has 13 residues. CDR1 is SNHLY, CDR2 FYNNEI, per germline. CDR3 sequence (DNA): TGTGCCAGCAGTGAAATAGGGGGCAATGGCTACACCTTC. Its protein is CASSEIGGNGYTF.

This rearrangement joins TRBV12-2 to TRBJ1-1; whether TRBD1, the table's D call, matches the DNA was not checked. TRBV12-2 is annotated as a pseudogene. This CDR3 is built from 15 residues. The CDR3 bases are TGTGCAAGTCGCTTATTGCAGGGGTCATGCACTGAAGCTTTCTTT. It specifies CASRLLQGSCTEAFF.

The V gene is TRBV7-5, the J gene TRBJ1-1; the D segment call TRBD1 is taken from the table without a DNA check. TRBV7-5 is a pseudogene. This CDR3 has 15 residues. The CDR3 DNA is TGTGTCAGAACCGACCAGGGGGTAGGGAACACTGAAGCTTTCTTT. This translates into CVRTDQGVGNTEAFF.

The rearrangement joins TRBV19 to TRBJ2-7; 9 nucleotides agree with TRBD1. Germline loops: CDR1 LNHDA, CDR2 SQIVND (reference sequence). The CDR3 is 14 residues long. V lost 7 bases, J lost 4 bases, and 8 bases stayed unmatched. The DNA of the CDR3 is TGTGCCAGTAACGACAGGGGGATGGGTTACGAGCAGTACTTC. The encoded protein is CASNDRGMGYEQYF.

This chain links TRBV5-1 with TRBJ2-3; 8 nucleotides match TRBD1. This CDR3 comprises 15 residues. J was trimmed by 4 bases and V by 7 bases; bases with no gene match: 11. Germline assignment: CDR1 SGHRS and CDR2 YFSETQ. This chain's CDR3 is CASADQGAGADTQYF. Here the CDR3 DNA reads TGCGCCAGCGCGGACCAGGGGGCAGGGGCAGATACGCAGTATTTT.

CDR3 sequence reads: CASSLVGGLYNEQFF. The CDR3 bases are TGTGCCAGCAGCTTAGTGGGGGGTCTATACAATGAGCAGTTCTTC. This chain joins TRBV7-6 and TRBJ2-1; tentative D call: TRBD2 (6 bases). This CDR3 is built from 15 residues. V was trimmed by 1 base and J by 4 bases, leaving 11 bases between them. Germline V gene sequence: CDR1 SGHVS, CDR2 FNYEAQ.

This clone occurred a few times. The chain combines TRBV28 with TRBJ2-5; 7 bases fit TRBD2. The CDR3 has 16 amino acids. V was clipped by 3 bases and J by 0 bases; unmatched bases: 7. Germline assignment: CDR1 MDHEN and CDR2 SYDVKM. CDR3 DNA: TGTGCCAGCAGTTTTGGGCTAGCGGTTTACCAAGAGACCCAGTACTTC. It yields the protein CASSFGLAVYQETQYF.

The chain couples TRBV21-1 to TRBJ2-2; the table names TRBD2, a call not compared with the DNA. TRBV21-1 is recorded as a pseudogene. The CDR3 has 17 amino acids. This CDR3 is CASSKDQRGGCAGELFF. For the CDR3, the DNA is TGTGCCAGCAGCAAAGACCAGCGGGGGGGTTGTGCCGGGGAGCTGTTTTTT.

This chain connects TRBV29-1 to TRBJ2-3; 16 bases map to TRBD2. CDR3 length: 18 residues. Germline-derived CDR1 and CDR2 are SQVTM and ANQGSEA. The junction had 12 bases not matched to a gene; V was cut back by 6 bases and J by 3 bases. CDR3 loop: CSVAPGLAGGQLTDTQYF. CDR3 DNA sequence: TGCAGCGTCGCCCCGGGACTAGCGGGGGGGCAGTTGACAGATACGCAGTATTTT.

The V call is TRBV5-1, the J call TRBJ2-7; 12 nucleotides match TRBD1. V trimming: 4 bases; J trimming: 1 base; junction bases outside the gene matches: 6. The CDR3 sequence is 16 residues long. CDR1 and CDR2 (germline): SGHRS, YFSETQ. Here the CDR3 DNA reads TGCGCCAGCAGCCCGGGACAGGGGGCAGTGTCCTACGAGCAGTACTTC. Its protein is CASSPGQGAVSYEQYF.

The chain's CDR3 is CSARKDWEQFF. The CDR3 DNA is TGCAGTGCTAGGAAGGACTGGGAGCAGTTCTTC. This chain links TRBV20-1 with TRBJ2-1; D is perhaps TRBD2 (5 bases). Trimming shortened V by 3 bases and J by 10 bases, and 10 bases separated the two germline ends. The V gene's germline CDR1 is DFQATT and CDR2 SNEGSKA (reference sequence). This CDR3 has 11 amino acids.

This clone was counted between two and nine times. This chain joins TRBV4-1 and TRBJ1-5, with 11 bases that match TRBD1. The ends lost 0 bases at V and 8 bases at J; junction bases unmatched: 3. CDR3 length equals 15 residues. Germline V gives CDR1 MGHRA, CDR2 YSYEKL. CDR3 residues: CASSQEWTGGEPQHF. The CDR3 DNA follows: TGCGCCAGCAGCCAAGAATGGACAGGGGGCGAGCCCCAGCATTTT.

This clone was seen more than once but under ten times. The V gene is TRBV7-9, the J gene TRBJ1-1; tentative D call: TRBD1 (5 bases). Germline CDR1 is SEHNR and CDR2 is FQNEAQ (reference sequence). The CDR3 has 12 amino acids. Trimming shortened V by 5 bases and J by 4 bases, and 8 bases separated the two germline ends. The DNA of the CDR3 is TGTGCCAGCAGCCCCCAGGGCACTGAAGCTTTCTTT. This translates into CASSPQGTEAFF. The variable domain in full, with the rest retrieved from reference TRBV7-9 and TRBJ1-1, is DTGVSQNPRHKITKRGQNVTFRCDPISEHNRLYWYRQTLGQGPEFLTYFQNEAQLEKSRLLSDRFSAERPKGSFSTLEIQRTEQGDSAMYLCASSPQGTEAFFGQGTRLTVV.

V and J are TRBV18 and TRBJ2-2; weak D call: TRBD2 (5 bases). The V end was cut by 5 bases, the J end by 6 bases, with 19 bases between. Germline loops: CDR1 KGHSH, CDR2 LQKENI. This CDR3 contains 16 residues. CDR3 in amino acids: CASSENTERAAGELFF. In DNA, the CDR3 is TGTGCCAGCTCAGAGAACACAGAGAGGGCTGCCGGGGAGCTGTTTTTT.

The rearrangement links TRBV5-1 to TRBJ2-1, with a possible D match to TRBD1 (6 bases). Trimming cost V 0 bases and J 6 bases, with 10 bases left between them. Germline-derived CDR1 and CDR2 are SGHRS and YFSETQ. The CDR3 contains 14 residues. CDR3 nucleotide sequence: TGCGCCAGCAGCTTGGGGACAGCCCTCAATGAGCAGTTCTTC. It encodes CASSLGTALNEQFF.

The CDR3 reads CASSASVGVYEQYF. Written as DNA, the CDR3 is TGTGCCAGCAGCGCCTCGGTGGGCGTCTACGAGCAGTACTTC. The chain couples TRBV9 to TRBJ2-7, with no clear D. V was clipped by 3 bases and J by 3 bases, with 13 bases between them. The germline gives CDR1 SGDLS, CDR2 YYNGEE. CDR3 length equals 14 residues.

The gene calls are TRBV18 and TRBJ2-1; TRBD2 might be the D (6 bases). The CDR3 spans 14 residues. The germline V gene has CDR1 KGHSH and CDR2 LQKENI. Trimming removed 0 bases at V and 9 bases at J, with 12 bases between. CDR3: CASSPPEGRSEQFF. The CDR3 DNA sequence: TGTGCCAGCTCACCACCGGAGGGGCGGAGTGAGCAGTTCTTC. Supplemented by reference TRBV18 and TRBJ2-1, the full variable domain reads NAGVMQNPRHLVRRRGQEARLRCSPMKGHSHVYWYRQLPEEGLKFMVYLQKENIIDESGMPKERFSAEFPKEGPSILRIQQVVRGDSAAYFCASSPPEGRSEQFFGPGTRLTVL.

On this clone itself: A much larger clone lies one base from this, so it may be a read error. This chain joins TRBV5-5 and TRBJ2-7; 7 bases are a match to TRBD2. Germline CDR1 reads SGHKS; CDR2 reads YYEKEE (reference sequence). V gave up 4 bases and J gave up 3 bases; unmatched junction bases: 1. This CDR3 region has 12 residues. The CDR3 protein is CASSPGGYEQYF. Written as DNA, the CDR3 is TGTGCCAGCAGCCCGGGGGGCTACGAGCAGTACTTC.

The chain combines TRBV11-3 with TRBJ1-1; D is undetermined. Germline-derived CDR1 and CDR2 are SGHNT and YENEEA. The CDR3 is 13 amino acids. Trimming shortened V by 3 bases and J by 3 bases, and 8 bases separated the two germline ends. This chain's CDR3 is CASSLEQYTEAFF. The CDR3 nucleotides are TGTGCCAGCAGCTTGGAACAGTACACTGAAGCTTTCTTT.

The chain couples TRBV2 to TRBJ1-1; D might be TRBD1 (5 bases). CDR3 length: 15 residues. Trimming stripped 6 bases from V and 2 bases from J, with 16 bases between. CDR1 SNHLY and CDR2 FYNNEI come from the germline V gene. CDR3 in DNA: TGTGCCAGCAGGCCGGGACTCCTTGGAAACACTGAAGCTTTCTTT. This encodes CASRPGLLGNTEAFF. Supplemented by reference TRBV2 and TRBJ1-1, the full variable domain reads EPEVTQTPSHQVTQMGQEVILRCVPISNHLYFYWYRQILGQKVEFLVSFYNNEISEKSEIFDDQFSVERPDGSNFTLKIRSTKLEDSAMYFCASRPGLLGNTEAFFGQGTRLTVV.